This T cell receptor beta chain originates from a study of blood T cell repertoires in COVID-19. The wider study: Samples representing acute and convalescent COVID-19 were sourced from the United States, Italy and Spain.

Authors' methods: By means of reference gene primer amplification, nucleated cell counts were estimated. Clones were read by immunoSEQ multiplex PCR, and TCRdb kept only the in-frame ones, dropping some. Clone size and V and J calls were adopted from that table, with D and trimming inferred from the DNA. The top ten clones hold 6.4% of a sample with approximately 62,000 clones, roughly 71% of them seen once. CDR1 is LGHDT, CDR2 YNNKEL, per germline (reference sequence). V lost 6 bases and J lost 3; bases outside the gene matches: 7. The CDR3 extends over 17 amino acids. The table lists this clone with a few counts.

The sequencing input was peripheral blood. The J gene is TRBJ2-1, the V gene TRBV3-1 (or the pseudogene TRBV3-2); 14 bases are a match to TRBD2. This receptor was identified in a woman in her fifties or sixties with active or convalescent COVID-19. CDR3 in DNA: TGTGCCAGCAGTTTCGGACTAGCGGGAGGCGTCTACAATGAGCAGTTCTTC. This gives the protein CASSFGLAGGVYNEQFF.